A selection of T cell receptor beta chains follows, all from one sample in a study of vaccination and CD4 T cells after COVID-19. No antigen has been assigned to these receptors. TCRdb passed the PCR reads through MiXCR, listing each CDR3 protein once. The sample includes around 14,000 distinct CDR3 sequences, under 70% seen only once; the top ten take about 9.3%. Source material: CD4+ T cells from blood, cultured in vitro. Receptors originate from a human donor who had recovered from COVID-19. The CDR3 runs from the conserved cysteine through the conserved F or W. The D gene is left open where the match is weak. The listing skips clone size in some rows; elsewhere it reads once, few, many or a size class.

>once|TRBJ2-2|.|TRBV20-1
CSARDPSQRTGNTGELFF
TGCAGTGCTAGAGATCCTTCTCAGCGGACGGGGAACACCGGGGAGCTGTTTTTT
>.|TRBJ1-4|.|TRBV6-1
CASTGGVNEKLFF
TGTGCCAGCACTGGGGGGGTTAATGAAAAACTGTTTTTT
>few|TRBJ1-2|.|TRBV21-1
CASSNITREGAPYGYTF
TGTGCCAGCAGCAACATCACAAGGGAAGGGGCTCCCTATGGCTACACCTTC
>once|TRBJ2-7|.|TRBV6-1
CASSEATFSYEQYF
TGTGCCAGCAGTGAAGCGACGTTCTCCTACGAGCAGTACTTC
>once|TRBJ1-1|TRBD1|TRBV24-1
CATSDSGGRSKNTEAFF
TGTGCCACCAGTGATTCAGGGGGCCGAAGCAAGAACACTGAAGCTTTCTTT
>few|TRBJ2-3|TRBD2|TRBV6-4
CASSEGGTDTQYF
TGTGCCAGCAGTGAGGGGGGGACAGATACGCAGTATTTT
>large|TRBJ1-2|.|TRBV28
CASSRLSREAGGYTF
TGTGCCAGCAGCCGGCTGTCCAGGGAGGCCGGTGGCTACACCTTC
>.|TRBJ2-3|TRBD1|TRBV10-3
CAISERTGLTDTQYF
TGTGCCATCAGTGAGAGGACAGGGCTTACAGATACGCAGTATTTT
>.|TRBJ2-7|TRBD2|TRBV11-3
CASSSSGRPNEQYF
TGTGCCAGCAGCTCTAGCGGGAGGCCAAACGAGCAGTACTTC
>.|TRBJ2-2|.|TRBV7-2
CASSLRQFANTGELFF
TGTGCCAGCAGCTTGAGACAGTTCGCGAACACCGGGGAGCTGTTTTTT
>few|TRBJ2-2|TRBD1|TRBV27
CASSFPTGGGTGELFF
TGTGCCAGCAGTTTCCCGACAGGGGGAGGCACCGGGGAGCTGTTTTTT
>.|TRBJ2-1|.|TRBV27
CASSVGAYNEQFF
TGTGCCAGCAGTGTCGGGGCTTACAATGAGCAGTTCTTC
>.|TRBJ2-7|.|TRBV6-2/TRBV6-3
CASSYPSYEQYF
TGTGCCAGCAGTTACCCATCCTACGAGCAGTACTTC
>.|TRBJ2-1|TRBD2|TRBV7-2
CASSSRGTSGRYNEQFF
TGTGCCAGCAGCTCTAGAGGGACTAGCGGCAGGTACAATGAGCAGTTCTTC
>.|TRBJ2-7|TRBD2|TRBV11-2
CASSLVAGGREQYF
TGTGCCAGCAGCTTAGTGGCGGGGGGGCGCGAGCAGTACTTC
>.|TRBJ2-1|TRBD2|TRBV5-1
CASSPRLAGGAYNEQFF
TGCGCCAGCAGCCCAAGACTAGCGGGAGGAGCCTACAATGAGCAGTTCTTC
>.|TRBJ1-1|.|TRBV2
CASSGSVTEAFF
TGTGCCAGCAGTGGGTCAGTCACTGAAGCTTTCTTT